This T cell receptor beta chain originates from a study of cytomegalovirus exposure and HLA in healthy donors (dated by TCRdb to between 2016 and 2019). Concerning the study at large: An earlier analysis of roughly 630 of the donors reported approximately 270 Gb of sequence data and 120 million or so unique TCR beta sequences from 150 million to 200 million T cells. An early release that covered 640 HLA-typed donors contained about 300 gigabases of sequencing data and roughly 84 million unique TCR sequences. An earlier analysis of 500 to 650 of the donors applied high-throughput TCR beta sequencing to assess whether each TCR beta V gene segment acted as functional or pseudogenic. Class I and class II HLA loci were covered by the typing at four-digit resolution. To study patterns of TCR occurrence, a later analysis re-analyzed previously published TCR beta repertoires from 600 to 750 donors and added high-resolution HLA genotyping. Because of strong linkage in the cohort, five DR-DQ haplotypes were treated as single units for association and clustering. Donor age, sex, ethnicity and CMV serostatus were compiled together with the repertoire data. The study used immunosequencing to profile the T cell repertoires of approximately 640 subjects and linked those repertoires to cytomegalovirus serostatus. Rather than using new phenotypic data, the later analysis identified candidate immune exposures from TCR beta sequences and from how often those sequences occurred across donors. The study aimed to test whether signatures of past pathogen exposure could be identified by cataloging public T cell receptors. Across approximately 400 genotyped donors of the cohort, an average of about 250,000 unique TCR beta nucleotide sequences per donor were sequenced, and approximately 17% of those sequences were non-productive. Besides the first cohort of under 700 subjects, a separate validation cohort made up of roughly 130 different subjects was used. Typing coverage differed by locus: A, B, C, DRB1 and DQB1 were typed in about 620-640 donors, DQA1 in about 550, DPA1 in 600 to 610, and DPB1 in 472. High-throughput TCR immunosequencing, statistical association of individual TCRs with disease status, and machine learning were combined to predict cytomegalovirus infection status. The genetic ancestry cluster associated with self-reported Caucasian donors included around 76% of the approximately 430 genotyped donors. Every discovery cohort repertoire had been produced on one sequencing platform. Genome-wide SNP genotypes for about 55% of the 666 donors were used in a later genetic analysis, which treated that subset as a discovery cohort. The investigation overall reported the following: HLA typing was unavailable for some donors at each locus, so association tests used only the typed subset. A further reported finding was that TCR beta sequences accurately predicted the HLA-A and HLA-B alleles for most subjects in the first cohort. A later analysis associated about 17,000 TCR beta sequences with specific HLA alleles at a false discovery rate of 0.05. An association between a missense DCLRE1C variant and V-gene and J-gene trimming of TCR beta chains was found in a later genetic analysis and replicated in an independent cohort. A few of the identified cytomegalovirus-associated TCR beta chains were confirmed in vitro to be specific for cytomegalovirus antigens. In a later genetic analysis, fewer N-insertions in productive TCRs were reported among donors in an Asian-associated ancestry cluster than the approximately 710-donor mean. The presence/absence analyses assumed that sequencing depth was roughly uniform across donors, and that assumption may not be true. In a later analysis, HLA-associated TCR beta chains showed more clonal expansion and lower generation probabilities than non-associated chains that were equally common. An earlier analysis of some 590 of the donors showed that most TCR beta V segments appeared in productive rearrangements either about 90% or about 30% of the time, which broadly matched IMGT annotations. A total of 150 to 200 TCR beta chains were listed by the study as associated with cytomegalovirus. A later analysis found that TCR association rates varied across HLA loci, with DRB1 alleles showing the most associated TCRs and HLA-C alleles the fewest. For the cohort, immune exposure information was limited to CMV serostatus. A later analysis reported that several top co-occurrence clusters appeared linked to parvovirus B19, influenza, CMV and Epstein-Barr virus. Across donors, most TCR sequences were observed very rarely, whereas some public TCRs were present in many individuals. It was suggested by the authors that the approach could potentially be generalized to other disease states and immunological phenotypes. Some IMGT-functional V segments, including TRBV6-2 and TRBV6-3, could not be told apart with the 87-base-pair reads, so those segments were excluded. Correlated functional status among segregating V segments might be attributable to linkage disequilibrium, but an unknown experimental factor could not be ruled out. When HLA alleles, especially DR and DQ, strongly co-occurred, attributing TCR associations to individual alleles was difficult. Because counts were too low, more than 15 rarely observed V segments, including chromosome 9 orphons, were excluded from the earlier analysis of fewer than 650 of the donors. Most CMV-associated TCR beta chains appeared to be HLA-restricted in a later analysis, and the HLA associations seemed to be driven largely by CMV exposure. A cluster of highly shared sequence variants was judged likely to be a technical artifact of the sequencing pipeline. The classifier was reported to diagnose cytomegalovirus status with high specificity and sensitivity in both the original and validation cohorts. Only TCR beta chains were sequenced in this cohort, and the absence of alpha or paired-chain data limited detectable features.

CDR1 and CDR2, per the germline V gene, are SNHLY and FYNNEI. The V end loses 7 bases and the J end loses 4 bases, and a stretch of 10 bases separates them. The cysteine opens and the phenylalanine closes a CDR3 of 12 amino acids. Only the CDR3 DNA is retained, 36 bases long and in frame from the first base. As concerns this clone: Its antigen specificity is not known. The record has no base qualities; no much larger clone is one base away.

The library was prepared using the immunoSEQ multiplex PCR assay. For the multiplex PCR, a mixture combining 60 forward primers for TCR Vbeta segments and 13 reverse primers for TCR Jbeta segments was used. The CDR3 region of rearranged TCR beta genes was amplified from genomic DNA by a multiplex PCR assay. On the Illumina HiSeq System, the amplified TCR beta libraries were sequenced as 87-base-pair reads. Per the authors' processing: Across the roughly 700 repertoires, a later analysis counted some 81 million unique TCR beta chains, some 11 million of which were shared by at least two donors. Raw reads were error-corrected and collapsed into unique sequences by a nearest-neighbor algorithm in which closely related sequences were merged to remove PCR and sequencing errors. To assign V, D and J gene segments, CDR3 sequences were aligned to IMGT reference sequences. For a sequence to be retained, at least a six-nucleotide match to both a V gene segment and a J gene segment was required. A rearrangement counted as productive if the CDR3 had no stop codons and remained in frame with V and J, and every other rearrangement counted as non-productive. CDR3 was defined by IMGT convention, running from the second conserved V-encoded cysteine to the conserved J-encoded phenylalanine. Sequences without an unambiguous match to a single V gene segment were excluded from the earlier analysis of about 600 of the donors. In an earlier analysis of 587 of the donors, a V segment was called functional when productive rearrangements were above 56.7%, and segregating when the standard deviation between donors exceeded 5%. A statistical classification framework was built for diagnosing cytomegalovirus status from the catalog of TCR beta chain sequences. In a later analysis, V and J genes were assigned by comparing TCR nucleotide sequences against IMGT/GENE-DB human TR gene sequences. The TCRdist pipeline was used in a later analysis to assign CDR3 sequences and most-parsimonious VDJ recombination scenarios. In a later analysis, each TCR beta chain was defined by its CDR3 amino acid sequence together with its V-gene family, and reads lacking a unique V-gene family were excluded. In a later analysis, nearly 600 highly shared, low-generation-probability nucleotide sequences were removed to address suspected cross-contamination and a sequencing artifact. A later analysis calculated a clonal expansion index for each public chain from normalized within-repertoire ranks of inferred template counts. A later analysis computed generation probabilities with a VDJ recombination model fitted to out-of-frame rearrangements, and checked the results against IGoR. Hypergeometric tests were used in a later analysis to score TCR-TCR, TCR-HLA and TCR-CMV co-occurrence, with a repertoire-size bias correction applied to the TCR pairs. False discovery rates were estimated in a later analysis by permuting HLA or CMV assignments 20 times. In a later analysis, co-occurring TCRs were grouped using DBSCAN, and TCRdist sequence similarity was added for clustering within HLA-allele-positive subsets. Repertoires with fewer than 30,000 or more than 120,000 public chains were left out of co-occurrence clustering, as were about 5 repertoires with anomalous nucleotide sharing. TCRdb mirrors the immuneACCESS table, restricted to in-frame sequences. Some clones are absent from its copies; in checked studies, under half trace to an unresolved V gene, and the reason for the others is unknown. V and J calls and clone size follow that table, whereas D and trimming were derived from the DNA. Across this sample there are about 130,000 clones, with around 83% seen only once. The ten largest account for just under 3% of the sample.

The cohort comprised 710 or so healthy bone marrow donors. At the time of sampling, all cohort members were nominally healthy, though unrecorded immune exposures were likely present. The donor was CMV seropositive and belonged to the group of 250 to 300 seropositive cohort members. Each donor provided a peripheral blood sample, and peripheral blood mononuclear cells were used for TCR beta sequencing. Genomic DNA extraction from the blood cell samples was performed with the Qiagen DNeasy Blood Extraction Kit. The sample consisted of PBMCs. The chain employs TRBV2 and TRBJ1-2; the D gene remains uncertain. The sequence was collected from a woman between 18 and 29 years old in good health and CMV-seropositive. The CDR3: CASNPTFYGYTF. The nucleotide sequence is TGTGCCAGCAATCCAACTTTCTATGGCTACACCTTC.